The 29 T cell receptor beta chains presented below share a single source sample, sequenced in a study of blood T cells in healthy people across ages (dated by TCRdb to about 2015). The library was obtained by 5' RACE. TCRdb names Illumina HiSeq 2500 as the instrument used. A second PCR of about 6 to 11 cycles was run with a J-beta primer mix and a sample-barcoded 5' primer. The raw public data were reprocessed by TCRdb itself: fastp quality trimming at Q25, MiXCR clonotype calling, in-frame beta chains only. A single entry per CDR3 protein holds the most common genes and DNA from its merged rows. The sample data list 800,000 or so distinct CDR3 sequences, and roughly 25% of these were observed just once. The ten largest clones add up to more than 3% of the sample. This sample was also put to use in a study of T cells of mothers and their children.

Source material: blood. The source of these receptors is a boy aged 5-17 years in good health.

This chain connects TRBV21-1 to TRBJ2-6; the D call TRBD1 from the table was never checked on the DNA. TRBV21-1 constitutes a pseudogene. The CDR3 consists of 18 residues. The CDR3 DNA is TGTGCCAGCAGCCCCCGGGACACCATTCGCTCTGGGGCCAACGTCCTGACTTTC. This gives the protein CASSPRDTIRSGANVLTF.

This rearrangement joins TRBV5-6 to TRBJ2-3; 9 bases are a match to TRBD2. This CDR3 region has 15 residues. The trim removed 3 bases at V and 5 bases at J, leaving 7 bases unmatched. Germline V gives CDR1 SGHDT, CDR2 YYEEEE. CDR3 loop: CASSSRREGQDTQYF. CDR3 DNA: TGTGCCAGCAGCTCCCGGCGGGAGGGCCAAGATACGCAGTATTTT.

Only a few counts were recorded for this clonotype. The V gene is TRBV20-1, the J gene TRBJ2-5, with D possibly TRBD1 on 5 matching bases. The CDR3 is made up of 14 amino acids. CDR1 is DFQATT and CDR2 is SNEGSKA in the germline V gene (reference sequence). Trimming pared 0 bases from V and 5 bases from J, leaving 13 bases between. CDR3 sequence reads: CSARDLQGLETQYF. The CDR3 coding sequence is TGCAGTGCTAGAGATCTTCAGGGATTGGAGACCCAGTACTTC.

This clonotype was detected a few times. The CDR3 sequence is CASSLDAGPNYGYTF. CDR3 coding DNA: TGCGCCAGCAGCTTGGATGCAGGCCCTAACTATGGCTACACCTTC. This chain joins TRBV5-1 and TRBJ1-2; D not certain. Germline V gene sequence: CDR1 SGHRS, CDR2 YFSETQ. The CDR3 is 15 residues long. The V end lost 0 bases, the J end lost 0 bases, and 9 bases lay between the germline ends.

The chain links TRBV4-1 to TRBJ1-4; D uncertain. This CDR3 comprises 14 residues. Germline V gene sequence: CDR1 MGHRA, CDR2 YSYEKL. V gave up 0 bases and J gave up 12 bases, with 14 bases separating them. The CDR3 DNA is TGCGCCAGCAGCCAAGACGGTGGCCGGAGGGAACTGTTTTTT. Translating it yields CASSQDGGRRELFF.

The chain combines TRBV7-9 with TRBJ2-7, with no clear D. CDR1 is SEHNR, CDR2 FQNEAQ, per germline (reference sequence). The CDR3 covers 13 residues. Trimming took 1 base from V and 7 from J, leaving 11 bases between them. The CDR3 coding sequence is TGTGCCAGCAGCTTAGTGAACGGCGGAGAGCAGTACTTC. Residues: CASSLVNGGEQYF.

This clonotype was observed a handful of times. J is TRBJ1-1 and V is TRBV10-3; the D is unclear. Trimming stripped 0 bases from V and 2 bases from J, with 7 bases between. The CDR3 has 14 residues. CDR1 and CDR2 from the germline V gene are ENHRY and SYGVKD. Here the CDR3 DNA reads TGTGCCATCAGTGAGTCCCCAGCAAACACTGAAGCTTTCTTT. Amino acid sequence: CAISESPANTEAFF.

This clonotype was detected a few times. The CDR3 region is CASSLEDRVNTEAFF. In DNA, the CDR3 is TGTGCCAGCAGCTTGGAGGACAGGGTGAACACTGAAGCTTTCTTT. The chain joins TRBV5-6 to TRBJ1-1; 8 bases fit TRBD1. The CDR3 extends over 15 amino acids. Germline V gene lookup returns CDR1 SGHDT and CDR2 YYEEEE. Losses at the gene ends were 0 bases for V and 0 bases for J; bases not matched to a gene: 1.

In this sample, this clonotype turned up many times. This chain joins TRBV29-1 and TRBJ2-2; 7 bases agree with TRBD1. Looked up from germline, CDR1 is SQVTM and CDR2 is ANQGSEA. V lost 5 bases and J lost 7; bases outside the gene matches: 7. The CDR3 is made up of 13 amino acids. CDR3 in amino acids: CSVRGGSGGELFF. The DNA for the CDR3 is TGCAGCGTTAGAGGGGGCTCGGGCGGGGAGCTGTTTTTT.

V gene TRBV7-2 combines with J gene TRBJ1-2; unclear D gene. The CDR3 contains 13 residues. Per the germline V gene, CDR1 is SGHTA and CDR2 is FQGNSA. V lost 5 bases and J 11 bases, leaving 18 bases between the germline ends. The CDR3 region is CASSRDPTSLYTF. For the CDR3, the DNA is TGTGCCAGCAGCCGAGATCCCACGTCCCTTTACACCTTC.

This clonotype was recorded once. The chain joins TRBV11-2 to TRBJ2-6, with D hard to call. CDR3 length: 15 residues. With 5 bases removed from V and 4 bases from J, the gap between germline ends came to 12 bases. Germline CDR1 SGHAT, CDR2 FQNNGV. The CDR3 DNA sequence: TGTGCCAGCAGCCCGCTCTCTCTGGGGGCCAACGTCCTGACTTTC. As protein: CASSPLSLGANVLTF.

V usage is TRBV12-3 or TRBV12-4 and J usage is TRBJ1-1; D is possibly TRBD1 (6 bases). V dropped 1 base and J dropped 3 bases, with 9 bases sitting between them. CDR3 length: 14 residues. For the CDR3, the DNA is TGTGCCAGCAGTTTAGGGGGGCCAGACACTGAAGCTTTCTTT. Amino acid sequence: CASSLGGPDTEAFF.

The chain combines TRBV3-1 with TRBJ2-5, with D uncertain. CDR3 length: 12 amino acids. Germline V gene sequence: CDR1 LGHDT, CDR2 YNNKEL (reference sequence). Trimming removed 4 bases from V and 5 bases from J, with 8 bases in between. The CDR3 spells CASSLRTETQYF. The DNA of the CDR3 is TGTGCCAGCAGCCTACGAACGGAGACCCAGTACTTC.

The rearrangement links TRBV29-1 to TRBJ2-3; weak D call: TRBD1 (6 bases). The CDR3 has 18 residues. CDR1 SQVTM and CDR2 ANQGSEA come from the germline V gene. V was clipped by 1 base and J by 3 bases, with 23 bases between them. The CDR3 spells CSVEAGLRDIWDTDTQYF. The CDR3 region has the DNA TGCAGCGTTGAAGCCGGCTTGAGGGACATATGGGATACAGATACGCAGTATTTT.

J is TRBJ1-2 and V is TRBV7-2, with 9 bases matching TRBD1. Germline V gene data show CDR1 as SGHTA and CDR2 as FQGNSA. The CDR3 covers 15 residues. Trimming removed 5 bases from V and 6 bases from J; junction bases left unmatched: 10. CDR3 sequence: CASSTDYRGRNGYTF. The CDR3 coding sequence is TGTGCCAGCAGCACCGACTACAGGGGGCGGAATGGCTACACCTTC.

V is TRBV20-1 and J is TRBJ2-4; D gene ambiguous. Germline CDR1 reads DFQATT; CDR2 reads SNEGSKA (reference sequence). The ends were cut back, 5 bases at V and 7 bases at J, with 24 bases in the middle. The CDR3 sequence is 16 residues long. The CDR3 reads CSAPPRSGRYMNIQYF. The CDR3, as DNA: TGCAGTGCTCCTCCTCGTTCGGGTCGGTATATGAACATTCAGTACTTC.

CDR3 sequence (DNA): TGTGCCAGCGGCGAATCTGTGCAGTACTTC. Translating it yields CASGESVQYF. The V gene is TRBV12-3 or TRBV12-4, the J gene TRBJ2-5; unclear D gene. The V end lost 8 bases, the J end lost 11 bases, and 12 bases lay between the germline ends. There are 10 residues in the CDR3.

This clonotype showed up just a few times. V usage is TRBV4-3 and J usage is TRBJ2-5, with D possibly being TRBD1 (5 bases). The DNA matches TRBJ2-1 better at its end, which makes the J call doubtful. The CDR3 has 20 amino acids. Germline lookup yields CDR1 LGHNA and CDR2 YSLEER. CDR3 sequence: CASSQDGGSRTGSLNNEQFF. The CDR3 DNA reads as TGCGCCAGCAGCCAAGACGGCGGTAGCCGTACAGGAAGTCTTAACAATGAGCAGTTCTTC.

The chain joins TRBV4-3 to TRBJ1-6; D gene uncertain. The CDR3 extends over 17 amino acids. Germline V CDR1 and CDR2: LGHNA, YSLEER. V dropped 1 base and J dropped 10 bases, with 20 bases sitting between them. Here the CDR3 reads CASSQVGLPGPDSPLHF. The CDR3 DNA follows: TGCGCCAGCAGCCAAGTGGGCCTACCAGGACCCGACTCACCCCTCCACTTT.

The V call is TRBV29-1, the J call TRBJ1-2, with 7 bases identical to TRBD1. CDR1 is SQVTM and CDR2 is ANQGSEA in the germline V gene. The V and J ends lost 4 bases and 6 bases, in that order; junction bases with no gene match: 5. This CDR3 is built from 12 residues. CDR3: CSVGGQADGYTF. CDR3 nucleotides: TGCAGCGTTGGAGGACAGGCTGATGGCTACACCTTC. Together with reference TRBV29-1 and TRBJ1-2, the CDR3 gives the full variable domain: SAVISQKPSRDICQRGTSLTIQCQVDSQVTMMFWYRQQPGQSLTLIATANQGSEATYESGFVIDKFPISRPNLTFSTLTVSNMSPEDSSIYLCSVGGQADGYTFGSGTRLTVV.

The chain carries TRBV20-1 and TRBJ2-1; 10 nucleotides align to TRBD2. Germline V gene sequence: CDR1 DFQATT, CDR2 SNEGSKA (reference sequence). Trimming at V came to 8 bases and at J to 0 bases, leaving 13 bases not matched to a gene. The CDR3 runs to 17 residues. In DNA form, the CDR3 reads TGCAGTCCCTTACAGACTAGCGGGTGGGGCTCCTACAATGAGCAGTTCTTC. Encoded protein: CSPLQTSGWGSYNEQFF.

The chain joins TRBV29-1 to TRBJ2-5; tentatively, D is TRBD1 (5 bases). Per germline, CDR1 SQVTM and CDR2 ANQGSEA. Trimming stripped 4 bases from V and 1 base from J, with 10 bases between. This CDR3 region has 13 residues. CDR3 protein: CSVGWGSQETQYF. The CDR3, as DNA: TGCAGCGTTGGGTGGGGCAGCCAAGAGACCCAGTACTTC.

V gene TRBV20-1 combines with J gene TRBJ1-2; no reliable D call. Germline-derived CDR1 and CDR2 are DFQATT and SNEGSKA (reference sequence). The CDR3 extends over 10 amino acids. V was cut by 0 bases and J by 7 bases, with 3 bases left in between. The CDR3 loop reads CSARESGYTF. DNA for the CDR3: TGCAGTGCTAGAGAAAGTGGCTACACCTTC.

This clonotype came up a few times. The chain recombines TRBV29-1 with TRBJ2-5, with D tentatively TRBD1 (6 bases). Trimming stripped 6 bases from V and 2 bases from J, with 13 bases between. This CDR3 has 13 amino acids. The V gene's germline CDR1 is SQVTM and CDR2 ANQGSEA. CDR3 coding DNA: TGCAGCGTCCTGAGTAGGGGGCAAGAGACCCAGTACTTC. Translated, it gives CSVLSRGQETQYF.

This clonotype was found a few times. The chain combines TRBV6-2 or TRBV6-3 with TRBJ2-5, with a weak D call TRBD1 (5 bases). The J call may be mistaken, given a closer DNA end match to TRBJ2-7. Germline V CDR1 and CDR2: MNHEY, SVGEGT. This CDR3 has 13 amino acids. This CDR3 is CASAIQVSYEQYF. The CDR3 nucleotides are TGTGCCAGCGCGATACAGGTGTCCTACGAGCAGTACTTC.

This clonotype was seen more than once but under ten times. V and J are TRBV30 and TRBJ2-3; weak D call: TRBD2 (5 bases). Germline loops: CDR1 GTSNPN, CDR2 SVGIG (reference sequence). The CDR3 runs to 12 residues. The V gene lost 3 bases and the J gene lost 2 bases, with 6 bases spanning the gap. The CDR3 DNA is TGTGCCTGGAGCGGGATCACAGATACGCAGTATTTT. Protein sequence: CAWSGITDTQYF.

In its sample, this clonotype was seen once. The chain is built from TRBV7-9 and TRBJ2-5, with unresolved D. CDR3 length: 15 residues. The V end was cut by 5 bases, the J end by 0 bases, with 13 bases between. Germline CDR1 reads SEHNR; CDR2 reads FQNEAQ (reference sequence). CDR3 loop: CASSPYHQYQETQYF. CDR3 DNA sequence: TGTGCCAGCAGCCCGTACCACCAGTACCAAGAGACCCAGTACTTC.

This clonotype was seen a handful of times. The chain links TRBV9 to TRBJ1-4; D is unclear. Trimming stripped 4 bases from V and 8 bases from J, with 21 bases between. The CDR3 length is 16 residues. The germline gives CDR1 SGDLS, CDR2 YYNGEE. The CDR3 loop reads CASSPSLASGSEKLFF. The CDR3 nucleotides are TGTGCCAGCAGCCCCTCCTTGGCCTCCGGGTCGGAAAAACTGTTTTTT.

The rearrangement links TRBV24-1 to TRBJ2-1; D unresolved. The germline CDR1 and CDR2 sequences are KGHDR and SFDVKD. V was clipped by 5 bases and J by 2 bases, with 6 bases between them. This CDR3 comprises 13 residues. Here the CDR3 DNA reads TGTGCCACCAGTGTCGGGCCCTACAATGAGCAGTTCTTC. Translating gives CATSVGPYNEQFF.